This T cell receptor (beta chain) was sequenced in a study of shared clonotypes between healthy human individuals. Regarding the study as a whole: Clonotype sharing levels among donors were expected to vary with sequencing depth. Unshared clonotypes carried lower generation probabilities than those common to all four donors. The naive CD4 repertoires of a few donors were compared, and roughly 5% of clonotypes were shared.

A note on this clone: Its cognate antigen is unknown.

This CDR3 is built from 15 residues. Trimming shortened V by 3 bases and J by 1 base, and 9 bases separated the two germline ends. CDR1 and CDR2 (germline): SGHTA, FQGNSA. CD45RO-negative, CCR7-selected cells formed the naive CD8 fraction, which excluded terminally differentiated effector memory CD45RA+ cells. The data were produced by immunoSEQ multiplex PCR, yet TCRdb's version contains in-frame clones alone and is incomplete. The table includes 750,000 to 1,000,000 clones, nearly 95% detected once. This TCR derives from a young man in good health. This chain uses TRBV7-2 with TRBJ2-2, with a tentative D call TRBD2 (6 bases). The sample consisted of naive CD8+ T cells sorted from blood. The DNA for the CDR3 is TGTGCCAGCAGCTTCGGGGGAGGGAACACCGGGGAGCTGTTTTTT. It yields the protein CASSFGGGNTGELFF.